This T cell receptor beta chain was identified in a study of identical twins. TCRdb used MiXCR to reprocess the 5' RACE reads, holding one entry per CDR3 protein. The sample has some 260,000 distinct CDR3 sequences, roughly an eighth seen once; the top ten hold about 9%. Every sampled donor was Caucasian and healthy. The CDR3 is made up of 13 amino acids. CDR1 and CDR2 from the germline V gene are SGHDT and YYEEEE. Trimming took 2 bases from V and 3 from J, leaving 8 bases between them. The rearrangement links TRBV5-6 to TRBJ1-2, with D perhaps TRBD1 (5 bases). This TCR was recovered from a woman aged 18-29 years in good health. The sample was memory (CD45RO+) T cells sorted from blood. DNA of the CDR3: TGTGCCAGCAGCTTTCAAGGGGACTATGGCTACACCTTC. Translated: CASSFQGDYGYTF.